A selection of T cell receptor beta chains follows, all from one sample in a study of T cells in Graves' hyperthyroidism and ophthalmopathy. MiXCR was run by TCRdb on the multiplex PCR reads, yielding one entry per CDR3 protein. The sample includes 350,000 or so distinct CDR3 sequences, around 18% seen only once; the top ten take 15%. The material sequenced was blood. The receptor set was obtained from a woman aged 40 to 50 with Graves' ophthalmopathy. Both conserved end residues are part of each CDR3.

j_call v_call cdr3_aa
TRBJ2-1 TRBV24-1 CATSTPGTGLAEQFF
TRBJ2-6 TRBV19 CASSPRQGSLLVFSGANVLTF
TRBJ2-1 TRBV11-3 CASSLRGIKGGSYNEQFF
TRBJ2-7 TRBV6-1 CASSQGAGGSYEQYF
TRBJ1-2 TRBV6-5 CASSYSTRGANYGYTF
TRBJ2-1 TRBV27 CASSPIGTEQFF
TRBJ1-3 TRBV12-3/TRBV12-4 CASSLIGRSRGNTIYF
TRBJ2-7 TRBV9 CASSVGSESYEQYF
TRBJ2-2 TRBV28 CASSLPSGRITGELFF
TRBJ1-2 TRBV7-9 CASSLPTREGYTF
TRBJ2-7 TRBV27 CASSLYAARWGSGRAAHEQYF
TRBJ2-7 TRBV28 CASSSGREPYEQYF
TRBJ2-5 TRBV7-8 CASSLAPGLDPTQYF
TRBJ2-5 TRBV29-1 CSGGETGETQYF
TRBJ1-2 TRBV7-2 CASRLTGTSNYGYTF
TRBJ1-2 TRBV6-1 CASSPRQDYGYTF
TRBJ2-4 TRBV5-1 CASSRNGQLAKNIQYF
TRBJ1-1 TRBV6-5 CASSYLINTEAFF
TRBJ2-7 TRBV5-1 CASSLKQGFYEQYF
TRBJ2-7 TRBV24-1 CATSGGTGGYEQYF
TRBJ2-5 TRBV20-1 CSAPAPDVETQYF
TRBJ1-2 TRBV7-9 CAGTKQGRYTF
TRBJ2-5 TRBV12-5 CASAPGTGGETQYF
TRBJ1-5 TRBV5-6 CASSLRVNWGNQPQHF
TRBJ2-5 TRBV25-1 CASSEYLAGRGRETQYF
TRBJ2-2 TRBV6-2/TRBV6-3 CASSLRTSGGANTGELFF
TRBJ2-5 TRBV27 CASSAQPGETQYF
TRBJ1-3 TRBV20-1 CSATPMSSGNTIYF
TRBJ2-4 TRBV28 CASSPGVIQRIKNIQYF
TRBJ2-7 TRBV29-1 CSVLDPTPYEQYF
TRBJ2-2 TRBV9 CVSSVAGGNTGELFF
TRBJ2-7 TRBV28 CASSLPPSGRSTYEQYF
TRBJ2-7 TRBV6-2/TRBV6-3 CASGDLGLAAYEQYF
TRBJ2-6 TRBV2 CASSPWWGSGANVLTF
TRBJ1-1 TRBV11-2 CASSLGQGMLTEASF
TRBJ1-1 TRBV3-1 CASSRKIRTEAFF
TRBJ2-5 TRBV20-1 CSAAKGPGGETQYF
TRBJ1-5 TRBV12-3/TRBV12-4 CASNWPPWVVSNQPQHF
TRBJ1-1 TRBV20-1 CSARARGTLKNTEAFF
TRBJ2-2 TRBV28 CASCGQGAFTGELFF
TRBJ2-7 TRBV9 CASSPRLVSYEQYF
TRBJ2-7 TRBV24-1 CATRESGYEQYF
TRBJ1-6 TRBV12-3/TRBV12-4 CASSLTGVNSPLHF
TRBJ1-1 TRBV5-1 CASSFAEGTTEAFF
TRBJ1-5 TRBV18 CASSPPRQGLSSASNQPQHF
TRBJ1-2 TRBV27 CASRRSDRNYGYTF
TRBJ2-7 TRBV13 CASSLGPGVSYEQYF
TRBJ2-1 TRBV9 CASSVVHSGRDYNEQFF
TRBJ2-7 TRBV24-1 CATSDPLSNEQYF
TRBJ1-5 TRBV6-1 CASSEASLNPGPQHF
TRBJ2-7 TRBV11-2 CASSLDLAGKLLAVEEQYF
TRBJ1-2 TRBV28 CASRSAGGQSNYGYTF
TRBJ2-6 TRBV28 CASTLTGGANVLTF